These 8 T cell receptor beta chains came from one sample sequenced in a study of blood T cell repertoires in COVID-19. Clones were read by immunoSEQ multiplex PCR, and TCRdb kept only the in-frame ones, dropping some. The sample lists 310,000 or so clones, 65% to 85% occurring once. The specimen sequenced was peripheral blood. Every receptor here comes from a woman between 50 and 59 years old with acute or convalescent COVID-19.

The CDR3 DNA sequence: TGTGCCACCAGTGATTTAGGGCAGGGGGCGACTAACTATGGCTACACCTTC. Its translation is CATSDLGQGATNYGYTF. This chain connects TRBV24-1 to TRBJ1-2, with 8 positions matching TRBD1. Germline V gene lookup returns CDR1 KGHDR and CDR2 SFDVKD. There are 17 residues in the CDR3. The junction had 6 bases not matched to a gene; V was cut back by 1 base and J by 0 bases.

The chain links TRBV5-1 to TRBJ2-1, with 8 bases that match TRBD2. CDR1 and CDR2 (germline): SGHRS, YFSETQ. CDR3 size: 16 residues. Trimming took 0 bases from V and 8 from J; bases not matched to a gene: 10. The CDR3 reads CASSLGSGLGWDEQFF. CDR3 bases: TGCGCCAGCAGCTTGGGTTCGGGACTAGGATGGGATGAGCAGTTCTTC.

About this clone: Other DNA sequences in this sample translate to the same CDR3. The rearrangement links TRBV5-1 to TRBJ2-5; 7 nucleotides line up with TRBD1. Germline V lookup: CDR1 SGHRS, CDR2 YFSETQ. J was trimmed by 4 bases and V by 0 bases; bases with no gene match: 3. The CDR3 totals 14 residues. The CDR3 sequence is CASSLEGGGETQYF. CDR3 coding DNA: TGCGCCAGCAGCTTGGAAGGGGGCGGAGAGACCCAGTACTTC.

This rearrangement joins TRBV18 to TRBJ2-3; 7 bases are a match to TRBD1. The CDR3 contains 13 residues. Germline V gives CDR1 KGHSH, CDR2 LQKENI. V dropped 4 bases and J dropped 6; count of bases not matched to a gene: 4. In DNA, the CDR3 is TGTGCCAGCTCACAGGGGGCTCAGGATACGCAGTATTTT. Translated: CASSQGAQDTQYF.

The genes are TRBV15 and TRBJ2-1, with no clear D. Between the trimmed V and J ends, which lost 4 bases and 4 bases, there was a span of 11 bases. This CDR3 is 14 amino acids long. Germline V gives CDR1 LNHNV, CDR2 YYDKDF (reference sequence). CDR3 nucleotide sequence: TGTGCCACCAGCACAACCGGTCCGTACAATGAGCAGTTCTTC. This gives the protein CATSTTGPYNEQFF.

This chain connects TRBV5-1 to TRBJ2-7, with TRBD2 matching over 9 bases. CDR1 SGHRS and CDR2 YFSETQ come from the germline V gene. The J segment lost 0 bases and the V segment lost 4 bases, leaving 8 bases of the junction unmatched. This CDR3 is built from 16 residues. In nucleotides, the CDR3 is TGCGCCAGCAGCCCCCAGAATAGCGGGGGCTCCTACGAGCAGTACTTC. It specifies CASSPQNSGGSYEQYF.

V is TRBV30 and J is TRBJ1-6; possible D gene TRBD1, 6 bases. V was cut by 2 bases and J by 7 bases, with 12 bases left in between. Germline-derived CDR1 and CDR2 are GTSNPN and SVGIG (reference sequence). There are 14 residues in the CDR3. The CDR3 spells CAWSKNRANSPLHF. CDR3 in DNA: TGTGCCTGGAGTAAGAACAGGGCAAATTCACCCCTCCACTTT.

V and J are TRBV6-4 and TRBJ1-6, with a tentative D call TRBD1 (5 bases). V lost 2 bases, J lost 11 bases, and 22 bases lay in between. The CDR3 has 17 residues. Germline V CDR1 and CDR2: MRHNA, SNTAGT. CDR3 in DNA: TGTGCCAGCAGTGACCCAAAGGCTCTGGCCAAGGGGCCACCCCTCCACTTT. It is translated as CASSDPKALAKGPPLHF.